This T cell receptor (beta chain) came from a study of T cell repertoires in cytomegalovirus infection. Study context: Public TCR beta signatures provided an indication of both CMV infection and a matching HLA type. Study-wide results and caveats: Accumulated public TCR beta family frequency recognized individuals carrying CMV together with the relevant HLA. Clonotype analysis showed dominance of the ex vivo response by HLA-C-restricted CMV-specific TCR beta clonotypes.

Comments on this clonotype: The target antigen is unknown.

Trimming removed 2 bases at V and 4 bases at J, with 14 bases between. This CDR3 is 15 amino acids long. TCRdb re-derived calls from the reads in MiXCR, one entry per CDR3 protein. The repertoire consists of 900,000 to 950,000 distinct CDR3 sequences, with less than 35% occurring once and the leading ten covering over 11%. Sample: cultured CD8+ T cells from PBMCs, taken from culture after CMV antigen stimulation. The sequence was collected from a human donor in good health (CMV status not recorded). Some clones in this sample may be carry-over from other donors' samples. J is TRBJ2-5 and V is TRBV12-3 or TRBV12-4, with a tentative D call TRBD1 (5 bases). The DNA of the CDR3 is TGTGCCAGCAGTTTAAGTCAGGGCCTTCGAGAGACCCAGTACTTC. Translated: CASSLSQGLRETQYF.